Each of the 14 T cell receptor beta chains below was sequenced from the same sample in a study of blood T cell repertoires in COVID-19. Measured with immunoSEQ multiplex PCR; TCRdb has only the in-frame clones, and not every one. The data hold roughly 150,000 clones, with 75% to 85% observed a single time. The sequenced sample consisted of peripheral blood. These receptors all stem from a man between 60 and 75 years old with acute or convalescent COVID-19.

J is TRBJ1-2 and V is TRBV7-9, with 8 bases matching TRBD1. CDR1 is SEHNR, CDR2 FQNEAQ, per germline (reference sequence). Trimming removed 2 bases from V and 7 bases from J; junction bases left unmatched: 6. The CDR3 is 14 amino acids. CDR3 protein: CASSLPGQGGGYTF. Here the CDR3 DNA reads TGTGCCAGCAGCTTACCCGGACAGGGAGGTGGCTACACCTTC.

CDR3 sequence (DNA): TGTGCCAGCAGCTTACAGGGGAGGAACACTGAAGCTTTCTTT. Amino acids: CASSLQGRNTEAFF. The V call is TRBV7-2, the J call TRBJ1-1, with D perhaps TRBD1 (6 bases). Germline assignment: CDR1 SGHTA and CDR2 FQGNSA. V dropped 2 bases and J dropped 1 base, with 8 bases sitting between them. The CDR3 is 14 residues long.

This sequence joins TRBV5-1 and TRBJ1-1, with unresolved D. V lost 0 bases, J lost 1 base, and 10 bases lay in between. Germline CDR1 and CDR2: SGHRS and YFSETQ. The CDR3 sequence is 15 residues long. DNA of the CDR3: TGCGCCAGCAGCTTGGGCGGCAACTCGAACACTGAAGCTTTCTTT. It specifies CASSLGGNSNTEAFF.

The rearrangement uses TRBV6-6 and TRBJ1-5; D is ambiguous. V was clipped by 2 bases and J by 7 bases, with 9 bases between them. This CDR3 spans 13 amino acids. Germline values: CDR1 MNHNY, CDR2 SVGAGI (reference sequence). The CDR3 region is CASSYRARQPQHF. CDR3 sequence (DNA): TGTGCCAGCAGTTACCGCGCGCGCCAGCCCCAGCATTTT.

This sequence joins TRBV4-2 and TRBJ2-7, with D uncertain. CDR1 and CDR2 from the germline V gene are LGHNA and YNFKEQ. V lost 2 bases, J lost 2 bases, and 7 bases lay in between. CDR3 length: 13 residues. The CDR3 DNA reads TGTGCCAGCAGCCAAAGCCCGGCCTACGAGCAGTACTTC. It codes for CASSQSPAYEQYF.

The chain uses TRBV4-3 and TRBJ1-4, with 8 nucleotides matching TRBD1. The length of the CDR3 is 17 residues. Germline V gene lookup returns CDR1 LGHNA and CDR2 YSLEER. Unmatched junction bases numbered 10, after V lost 0 bases and J lost 7 bases. In nucleotides, the CDR3 is TGCGCCAGCAGCCAAGAAGCTGTCCAGGGGGCGGGTGAAAAACTGTTTTTT. Translated: CASSQEAVQGAGEKLFF.

The CDR3: CSVSLWTVDTEAFF. CDR3 nucleotide sequence: TGCAGCGTTTCACTCTGGACAGTCGACACTGAAGCTTTCTTT. The chain carries TRBV29-1 and TRBJ1-1; maybe TRBD1 (6 bases). Deletions cut 5 bases from V and 3 bases from J, with 16 bases between. In germline, CDR1 is SQVTM, CDR2 ANQGSEA. CDR3 size: 14 residues.

This sequence joins TRBV7-2 and TRBJ1-2; D is undetermined. Trimming took 2 bases from V and 6 from J, leaving 10 bases between them. The CDR3 has 13 amino acids. Germline V gives CDR1 SGHTA, CDR2 FQGNSA. As DNA, the CDR3 is TGTGCCAGCAGCTTACCGCCGAGCCATGGCTACACCTTC. Translated: CASSLPPSHGYTF.

V and J are TRBV20-1 and TRBJ2-1; D is perhaps TRBD2 (6 bases). The CDR3 loop spans 12 amino acids. Trimming removed 5 bases at V and 11 bases at J, with 16 bases between. Germline V lookup: CDR1 DFQATT, CDR2 SNEGSKA (reference sequence). The CDR3 region has the DNA TGCAGTGCTGGTGGGACTGCCCCCCAGCAGTTCTTC. Protein product: CSAGGTAPQQFF.

The genes are TRBV24-1 and TRBJ2-5, with 13 bases that match TRBD2. Germline loops: CDR1 KGHDR, CDR2 SFDVKD. J lost 5 bases, V lost 5 bases, and 13 bases had no gene match. The CDR3 is made up of 18 amino acids. The CDR3 region has the DNA TGTGCCACCAGTGTCCCCGCGGGGACTAGCGGGATGGTGGAGACCCAGTACTTC. Translation: CATSVPAGTSGMVETQYF.

The chain employs TRBV5-8 and TRBJ2-7, with TRBD1 identical over 9 bases. This CDR3 contains 14 residues. Trimming removed 4 bases from V and 2 bases from J; junction bases left unmatched: 4. CDR1 is SGHTS and CDR2 is YDEGEE in the germline V gene. The CDR3 DNA reads TGTGCCAGCAGCGGTGGACAGGGGACCTACGAGCAGTACTTC. Translation gives CASSGGQGTYEQYF.

This chain links TRBV7-7 with TRBJ2-2; TRBD1 agrees at 8 bases. J was trimmed by 7 bases and V by 5 bases; bases with no gene match: 9. Germline V gene data show CDR1 as SSHAT and CDR2 as FNYEAQ (reference sequence). The CDR3 runs 15 residues. The CDR3 nucleotides read TGTGCCAGCAGCCCGTCTCAGGGGGCGGGCGGGGAGCTGTTTTTT. This sequence encodes CASSPSQGAGGELFF.

The genes are TRBV25-1 and TRBJ2-7; D perhaps matches TRBD2 (6 bases). Germline CDR1 is MGHDK and CDR2 is SYGVNS. V dropped 4 bases and J dropped 1 base, with 11 bases sitting between them. The CDR3 is 14 amino acids. The chain's CDR3 is CASSGTGTSYEQYF. The CDR3 DNA sequence: TGTGCCAGCAGTGGGACCGGGACTTCCTACGAGCAGTACTTC.

The genes are TRBV4-2 and TRBJ2-6; 9 nucleotides agree with TRBD2. The CDR3 is 18 residues long. Looked up from germline, CDR1 is LGHNA and CDR2 is YNFKEQ. V trimming: 4 bases; J trimming: 1 base; junction bases outside the gene matches: 8. The CDR3 here is CASSPGSSGNSGANVLTF. The CDR3 DNA is TGTGCCAGCAGCCCGGGCTCTAGCGGGAATTCTGGGGCCAACGTCCTGACTTTC.